This TCR beta chain was captured in a study of shared clonotypes between healthy human individuals. Study-wide results and caveats: Since donors were few, the genetic and exposure-history diversity represented was limited.

CDR3 length equals 13 residues. Germline assignment: CDR1 LNHDA and CDR2 SQIVND (reference sequence). V was cut by 1 base and J by 6 bases, with 8 bases left in between. Concerning this clone itself: The antigen remains undetermined.

Loaded into unsorted PBMC replicate PCRs was approximately 300 ng DNA, some 30,000 T cell genomes. Under the authors' procedure: From ImmunoSEQ came sequences covering only the junction and carrying no quality scores, so filtering differed. Some clones are missing from TCRdb's copy, which holds only in-frame ones; the method was immunoSEQ multiplex PCR. V, J and clone size were drawn from that table, and D and trimming were deduced from the DNA. The repertoire holds about 480,000 clones, with about four fifths as singletons. Donors included only healthy HIV-negative adults lacking recent acute infections or vaccinations.

The chain recombines TRBV19 with TRBJ2-3, with D perhaps TRBD1 (5 bases). The receptor's source is a woman between 35 and 50 years old in good health. Some clones in this sample may be carry-over from other donors' samples. The sample was PBMCs. CDR3 DNA sequence: TGTGCCAGTAGTATAGCAAGGGGTGATACGCAGTATTTT. Protein sequence: CASSIARGDTQYF.